This T cell receptor (beta chain) was profiled in a study of metastatic and nonmetastatic thyroid tumors. Background on the study: Comparative analysis of repertoires was undertaken across blood and tumor or nodule tissue obtained from malignant and benign thyroid patients.

TCRdb re-clonotyped the PCR reads through MiXCR. The sample lists 20,000 to 25,000 clones; roughly 22% were seen once. Thyroid surgery took place with no prior treatment in any patient. Trimming removed 5 bases at V and 0 bases at J, with 17 bases between. The CDR3 consists of 17 residues. Germline assignment: CDR1 MNHNS and CDR2 SASEGT. Source material: blood. The TCR sequence derives from a female donor with papillary thyroid cancer or a benign thyroid nodule (not recorded which). Some clones in this sample may be carry-over from other donors' samples. The chain is built from TRBV6-1 and TRBJ1-3; possible D gene TRBD1, 6 bases. CDR3 coding DNA: TGTGCCAGCAGTTCCGGGACATTTGTCATCTCTGGAAACACCATATATTTT. The encoded protein is CASSSGTFVISGNTIYF.